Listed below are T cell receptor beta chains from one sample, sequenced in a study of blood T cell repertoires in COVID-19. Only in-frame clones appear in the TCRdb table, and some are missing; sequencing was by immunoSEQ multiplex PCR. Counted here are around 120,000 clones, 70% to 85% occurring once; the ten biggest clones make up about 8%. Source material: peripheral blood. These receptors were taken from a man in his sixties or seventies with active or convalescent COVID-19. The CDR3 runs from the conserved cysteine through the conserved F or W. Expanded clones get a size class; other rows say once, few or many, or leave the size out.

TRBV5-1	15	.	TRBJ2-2	CASSKTATGTGELFF
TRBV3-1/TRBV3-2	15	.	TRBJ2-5	CASSLQGGRQETQYF
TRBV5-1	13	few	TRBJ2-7	CASRPDRGFEQYF
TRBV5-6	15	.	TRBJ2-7	CASSLSGRSSYEQYF
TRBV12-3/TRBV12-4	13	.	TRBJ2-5	CASSNRGAETQYF
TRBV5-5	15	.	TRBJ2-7	CASSLIARVAYEQYF
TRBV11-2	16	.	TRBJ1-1	CASSLSSSGIITEAFF
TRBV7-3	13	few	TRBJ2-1	CASSLVADNEQFF
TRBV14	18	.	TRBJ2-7	CASSQGDREGPDSYEQYF
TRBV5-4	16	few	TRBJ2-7	CASSLAASGGSYEQYF
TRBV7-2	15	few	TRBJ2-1	CASSPRWTSGAEQFF
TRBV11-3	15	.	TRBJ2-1	CASSLGSGGWDEQFF
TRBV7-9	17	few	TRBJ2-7	CASSLVEKQGVVYEQYF
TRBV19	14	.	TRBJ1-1	CASSIMGGHDEAFF
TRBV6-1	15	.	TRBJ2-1	CASSEIPGGYNEQFF
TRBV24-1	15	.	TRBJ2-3	CATSDSGDSTDTQYF
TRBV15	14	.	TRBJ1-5	CATSRDRGSQPQHF
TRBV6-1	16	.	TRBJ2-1	CASSVTGTVPTDEQFF
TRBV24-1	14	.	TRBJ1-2	CATSDFKQNYGYTF
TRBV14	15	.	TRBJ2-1	CASSQYTGLGNEQFF